The present T cell receptor (beta chain) was sequenced within a study of blood T cell repertoires in COVID-19. The method was immunoSEQ multiplex PCR; TCRdb's version includes in-frame clones alone and lacks a portion of them. Of about 16,000 clones in the sample, approximately 90% were seen once. The V end was cut by 2 bases, the J end by 3 bases, with 11 bases between. CDR3 size: 16 residues. Looked up from germline, CDR1 is MNHNS and CDR2 is SASEGT. This chain connects TRBV6-1 to TRBJ2-6; D possibly corresponds to TRBD1 (5 bases). The receptor was derived from a human donor in a cohort sampled during active COVID-19. Input material: peripheral blood. DNA of the CDR3: TGTGCCAGCAGTGAACCTGGGGCGGTTGGGGCCAACGTCCTGACTTTC. It yields the protein CASSEPGAVGANVLTF.